This TCR beta chain was captured by sequencing in a study of Ad26.COV2.S vaccination and SARS-CoV-2 variants. About the research overall: Ad26.COV2.S, an intramuscular injection, was given once or twice 56 days apart.

With regard to this clone: Its cognate antigen is unknown.

Regarding treatment: some 19 received Ad26.COV2.S at low or high dose, single or two shots; a few received placebo; per-sample allocation not given. The samples were gathered on day 63 after the first injection of vaccine or placebo. This person who donated was an adult of 18-55 years in Boston. The germline CDR1 and CDR2 sequences are SGHRS and YFSETQ. This CDR3 spans 16 amino acids. V trimming: 2 bases; J trimming: 5 bases; junction bases outside the gene matches: 5. TCRdb keeps only in-frame clones here, not all; method: immunoSEQ multiplex PCR. The sample consists of 410,000 or so clones, approximately 92% of them appearing once. Regarding the study as a whole: CD8+ and CD4+ T cells specific for spike reportedly responded with substantial breadth after vaccination. It was found that vaccine and placebo recipients had similar non-spike TCR breadth.

The source was peripheral blood, collected in a trial of Ad26.COV2.S vaccine versus placebo. The rearrangement uses TRBV5-1 and TRBJ2-1; 12 positions agree with TRBD2. This sequence originates from a person aged 18-60 years who received the Ad26.COV2.S COVID-19 vaccine or a placebo. CDR3: CASSFGLAGSNNEQFF. Here the CDR3 DNA reads TGCGCCAGCAGCTTCGGACTAGCGGGATCAAACAATGAGCAGTTCTTC.